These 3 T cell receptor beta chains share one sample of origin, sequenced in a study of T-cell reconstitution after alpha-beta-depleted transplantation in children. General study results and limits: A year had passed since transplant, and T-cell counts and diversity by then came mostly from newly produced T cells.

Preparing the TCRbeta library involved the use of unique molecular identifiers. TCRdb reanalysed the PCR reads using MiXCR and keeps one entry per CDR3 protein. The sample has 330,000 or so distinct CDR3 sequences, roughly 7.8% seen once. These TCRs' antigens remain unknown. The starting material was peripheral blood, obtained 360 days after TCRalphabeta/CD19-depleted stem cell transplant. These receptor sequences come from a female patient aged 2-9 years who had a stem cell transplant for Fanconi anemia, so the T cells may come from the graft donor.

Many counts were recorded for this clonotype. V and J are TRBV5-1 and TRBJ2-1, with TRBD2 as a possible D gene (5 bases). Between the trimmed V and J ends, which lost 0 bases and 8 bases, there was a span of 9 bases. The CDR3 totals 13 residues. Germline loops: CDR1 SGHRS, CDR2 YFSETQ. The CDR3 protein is CASSLEGSDEQFF. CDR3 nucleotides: TGCGCCAGCAGCTTGGAGGGTAGCGATGAGCAGTTCTTC.

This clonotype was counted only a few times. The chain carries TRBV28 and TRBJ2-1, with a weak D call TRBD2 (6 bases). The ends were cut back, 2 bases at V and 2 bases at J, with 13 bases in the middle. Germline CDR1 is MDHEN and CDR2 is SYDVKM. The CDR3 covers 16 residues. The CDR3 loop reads CASSLLLGGAYNEQFF. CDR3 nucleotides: TGTGCCAGCAGTTTACTCCTCGGGGGTGCCTACAATGAGCAGTTCTTC.

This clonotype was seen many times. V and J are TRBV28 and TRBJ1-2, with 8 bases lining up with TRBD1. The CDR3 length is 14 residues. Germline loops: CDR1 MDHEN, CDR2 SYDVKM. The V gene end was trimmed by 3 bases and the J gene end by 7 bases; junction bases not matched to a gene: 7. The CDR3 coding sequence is TGTGCCAGCAGTTTCGGCTTCAGGGGGCTTGGCTACACCTTC. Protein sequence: CASSFGFRGLGYTF.